These 8 T cell receptor beta chains were sequenced from one sample in a study of T cell responses to AZD1222 COVID-19 vaccine. Here immunoSEQ multiplex PCR was the method, and the copy in TCRdb shows in-frame clones only, minus some. The table lists over 150,000 clones, roughly 90% of them singletons. Specimen: peripheral blood, collected 28 days after the second AZD1222 dose. The receptors originated from an adult who received the AZD1222 COVID-19 vaccine.

The chain has TRBV2 and TRBJ1-1, with TRBD1 matching 9 bases. The junction had 8 bases not matched to a gene; V was cut back by 9 bases and J by 0 bases. The germline V gene encodes CDR1 SNHLY and CDR2 FYNNEI. This CDR3 has 15 residues. The CDR3 region is CASDGTGFMNTEAFF. The CDR3 DNA reads as TGTGCCAGTGACGGGACAGGGTTCATGAACACTGAAGCTTTCTTT. Using reference TRBV2 and TRBJ1-1 for the parts outside the CDR3, the full variable domain is EPEVTQTPSHQVTQMGQEVILRCVPISNHLYFYWYRQILGQKVEFLVSFYNNEISEKSEIFDDQFSVERPDGSNFTLKIRSTKLEDSAMYFCASDGTGFMNTEAFFGQGTRLTVV.

This sequence joins TRBV21-1 and TRBJ1-5. TRBV21-1 is noted as a pseudogene. There are 12 residues in the CDR3. CDR3 bases: TGTGCCAGCAGCGGCCAGGGAGGGCCCCAGCATTTT. Residues: CASSGQGGPQHF.

V and J are TRBV19 and TRBJ2-7; TRBD2 aligns across 10 bases. With 5 bases clipped from V and 1 base from J, the junction kept 11 bases outside the gene matches. Germline-derived CDR1 and CDR2 are LNHDA and SQIVND (reference sequence). This CDR3 has 17 amino acids. The CDR3 DNA follows: TGTGCCAGTAGTGTGCTAGCGGGGGAGCCCGAGTCCTACGAGCAGTACTTC. It is translated as CASSVLAGEPESYEQYF.

The rearrangement uses TRBV2 and TRBJ1-4; no definite D call. The CDR3 loop spans 15 amino acids. V gave up 7 bases and J gave up 0 bases, with 12 bases separating them. Germline CDR1 and CDR2: SNHLY and FYNNEI. The CDR3 DNA is TGTGCCAGCATAGCGTCTCGTCCAACTAATGAAAAACTGTTTTTT. It encodes CASIASRPTNEKLFF.

The chain has TRBV19 and TRBJ1-1; a weak D match, TRBD1 (5 bases). Trimming stripped 4 bases from V and 5 bases from J, with 20 bases between. CDR3 length: 16 amino acids. The germline CDR1 and CDR2 sequences are LNHDA and SQIVND (reference sequence). The CDR3: CASSKGRGGALTEAFF. In nucleotides, the CDR3 is TGTGCCAGTAGTAAGGGTCGCGGGGGTGCGTTGACTGAAGCTTTCTTT.

The chain is built from TRBV6-5 and TRBJ1-6, with 10 bases identical to TRBD1. Losses at the gene ends were 6 bases for V and 7 bases for J; bases not matched to a gene: 3. The CDR3 spans 14 residues. CDR1 and CDR2 (germline): MNHEY, SVGAGI. The chain's CDR3 is CASSPTGGNSPLHF. The CDR3 DNA reads as TGTGCCAGCAGCCCGACAGGGGGCAATTCACCCCTCCACTTT.

This chain joins TRBV30 and TRBJ1-2; tentative D call: TRBD1 (5 bases). CDR3 length equals 13 residues. V shed 3 bases and J shed 5 bases, with 13 bases lying between them. Per germline, CDR1 GTSNPN and CDR2 SVGIG (reference sequence). The CDR3 here is CAWSRGQGYGYTF. CDR3 sequence (DNA): TGTGCCTGGAGCCGCGGGCAGGGTTATGGCTACACCTTC.

The chain employs TRBV29-1 and TRBJ1-1; no reliable D call. The germline V gene has CDR1 SQVTM and CDR2 ANQGSEA. The CDR3 spans 11 residues. V dropped 3 bases and J dropped 3 bases, with 5 bases sitting between them. The CDR3 spells CSVEADTEAFF. Written as DNA, the CDR3 is TGCAGCGTTGAGGCGGACACTGAAGCTTTCTTT.